A selection of T cell receptor beta chains follows, all from one sample in a study of Ad26.COV2.S vaccination and SARS-CoV-2 variants. Clones were sequenced by immunoSEQ multiplex PCR, and TCRdb holds only the in-frame ones, with some missing. The sample holds a few hundred thousand clones; around 92% are singletons and the top ten take about 1.7%. The specimen comprised peripheral blood, sampled in a trial of Ad26.COV2.S vaccine versus placebo. Receptors were obtained from a person aged 18 to 59 who received the Ad26.COV2.S COVID-19 vaccine or a placebo. CDR3s include the opening cysteine and the closing phenylalanine or tryptophan. Each record gives: D gene, clone size, V gene, J gene, CDR3 DNA, CDR3 protein. The D gene is left open where the match is weak. Clone size is not always given. Where it is, it says once, few, many or a class for expanded clones.

>TRBD1|-|TRBV7-9|TRBJ1-1
TGTGCCAGCAGCTCCCGGGACAGGGGTGAAGCTTTCTTT
CASSSRDRGEAFF
>-|-|TRBV29-1|TRBJ1-4
TGCAGCGTTGATCGGGGGACTAATGAAAAACTGTTTTTT
CSVDRGTNEKLFF
>TRBD2|once|TRBV18|TRBJ2-1
TGTGCCAGCTCACAGTCGACTAGCGGAAACAATGAGCAGTTCTTC
CASSQSTSGNNEQFF
>TRBD1|-|TRBV5-8|TRBJ2-1
TGTGCCAGCAGCTCGGCCGGGACAGGGGGCTTCAATGAGCAGTTCTTC
CASSSAGTGGFNEQFF
>-|-|TRBV19|TRBJ2-3
TGTGCCAGTACCGACCGGGGGCCGAAAATAAGCACAGATACGCAGTATTTT
CASTDRGPKISTDTQYF
>TRBD1|-|TRBV7-2|TRBJ2-7
TGTGCCAGCAGCGCGACAGGGCACGGCTACGAGCAGTACTTC
CASSATGHGYEQYF
>TRBD1|-|TRBV19|TRBJ2-7
TGTGCCAGTACCGCCGGGACAGTCACCGAGCAGTACTTC
CASTAGTVTEQYF
>-|-|TRBV19|TRBJ2-7
TGTGCCAGTAGTATCGGCCTCTCCTACGAGCAGTACTTC
CASSIGLSYEQYF
>-|once|TRBV20-1|TRBJ1-2
TGCAGCGCGGGGATGGATGGCTACACCTTC
CSAGMDGYTF
>TRBD1|-|TRBV4-3|TRBJ1-6
TGCGCCAGCAGCCAAGATCGCTTAGGGACAGAGGATTCACCCCTCCACTTT
CASSQDRLGTEDSPLHF
>-|-|TRBV2|TRBJ1-1
TGTGCCAGCAGCGTGGACAGTAACACTGAAGCTTTCTTT
CASSVDSNTEAFF
>-|once|TRBV7-8|TRBJ2-1
TGTGCCAGCAGCGTTCCGGGACGGAGCTACAATGAGCAGTTCTTC
CASSVPGRSYNEQFF
>-|-|TRBV7-9|TRBJ1-4
TGTGCCAGCAGCCCTTTTATAGGAACCAAACTGTTTTTT
CASSPFIGTKLFF
>TRBD2|-|TRBV2|TRBJ2-7
TGTGCCAGCAGCCCGGGACTAGCCCTTTACGAGCAGTACTTC
CASSPGLALYEQYF